This TCR beta chain is drawn from a study of human thymus T cells. It was from resections taken during corrective heart surgery that the thymus tissue came. Donation was from healthy Finnish infants who were having corrective surgery that addressed congenital heart defects. Repertoires were generated with immunoSEQ multiplex PCR, while TCRdb's copy carries only in-frame clones and drops some. The table includes around 130,000 clones, around 94% detected once. CDR1 MNHNS and CDR2 SASEGT come from the germline V gene. This CDR3 has 14 amino acids. After removal of 5 bases from V and 3 bases from J, the junction contained 6 bases not matched to a gene. Study results and limitations: Across thymic and blood repertoires, the usage of V and J genes appeared to be biased. What related research reported was that thymic repertoires overlapped highly among unrelated individuals.

With respect to this clone: What it recognizes is unknown.

Source material: thymus tissue. The TCR was taken from a boy less than two years old with a congenital heart defect but otherwise immunologically healthy. The chain carries TRBV6-1 and TRBJ1-2, with 7 positions matching TRBD1. CDR3 coding DNA: TGTGCCAGCAGTTTAAGACAGGGACACTATGGCTACACCTTC. This translates into CASSLRQGHYGYTF.